Presented here are 29 T cell receptor beta chains from one specimen sequenced in a study of T cell changes during pregnancy in multiple sclerosis. Assay used: immunoSEQ multiplex PCR; TCRdb lists only in-frame clones, some missing. The sample shows around 72,000 clones, 91% of them seen only once. The sample in question was peripheral blood, obtained in the third trimester of pregnancy. The receptors were sampled from a female donor in good health, enrolled as a control in a pregnancy study.

This rearrangement joins TRBV18 to TRBJ2-4; 8 bases align to TRBD2. Germline CDR1 reads KGHSH; CDR2 reads LQKENI. V was pared by 0 bases and J by 15 bases, with 7 bases of the junction left unmatched. This CDR3 is 13 amino acids long. The CDR3: CASSPPFSGRPYF. Here the CDR3 DNA reads TGTGCCAGCTCACCACCTTTCAGCGGGAGACCGTACTTC.

The V and J genes are TRBV28 and TRBJ1-4; 7 bases fit TRBD1. CDR3 length: 16 amino acids. Germline V gene sequence: CDR1 MDHEN, CDR2 SYDVKM. V was pared by 6 bases and J by 7 bases, with 14 bases of the junction left unmatched. DNA of the CDR3: TGTGCCAGCAGAATCGCCGGGGTACAGGGGCGTGAAAAACTGTTTTTT. Translated, it gives CASRIAGVQGREKLFF. The whole variable domain, filled in from reference TRBV28 and TRBJ1-4, reads DVKVTQSSRYLVKRTGEKVFLECVQDMDHENMFWYRQDPGLGLRLIYFSYDVKMKEKGDIPEGYSVSREKKERFSLILESASTNQTSMYLCASRIAGVQGREKLFFGSGTQLSVL.

V and J are TRBV6-5 and TRBJ2-7; 8 nucleotides line up with TRBD1. Trimming removed 6 bases from V and 3 bases from J; junction bases left unmatched: 7. This CDR3 is 14 amino acids long. Germline V gene data show CDR1 as MNHEY and CDR2 as SVGAGI. CDR3 DNA sequence: TGTGCCAGCAGCGCCGGGACAGGACGCTACGAGCAGTACTTC. Residues: CASSAGTGRYEQYF.

The chain joins TRBV5-4 to TRBJ2-1, with 9 bases lining up with TRBD1. The CDR3 has 15 amino acids. Germline V gene lookup returns CDR1 SGHNT and CDR2 YYREEE (reference sequence). V shed 2 bases, J shed 5 bases, and the junction held 5 bases outside the gene matches. The CDR3 sequence is CASSLGQGRDNEQFF. The CDR3 DNA follows: TGTGCCAGCAGCTTAGGACAGGGGAGGGACAATGAGCAGTTCTTC.

The chain joins TRBV18 to TRBJ1-1; 7 bases align to TRBD1. Germline V gene data show CDR1 as KGHSH and CDR2 as LQKENI. This CDR3 spans 15 amino acids. The V and J ends lost 3 bases and 4 bases, in that order; junction bases with no gene match: 8. CDR3 DNA sequence: TGTGCCAGCTCACCGGAGACAGGGATGGGCACTGAAGCTTTCTTT. Translation: CASSPETGMGTEAFF.

The V and J genes are TRBV9 and TRBJ2-3, with TRBD2 matching 10 bases. V shed 3 bases and J 7 bases; nucleotides not matched to a gene: 14. This CDR3 spans 17 amino acids. Germline V CDR1 and CDR2: SGDLS, YYNGEE. The CDR3 DNA sequence: TGTGCCAGCAGCGATACGCGTCTAGCGGGAGAAACTTATACGCAGTATTTT. Amino acid sequence: CASSDTRLAGETYTQYF.

The chain combines TRBV5-1 with TRBJ2-3; 8 nucleotides line up with TRBD1. Trimming removed 4 bases from V and 2 bases from J; junction bases left unmatched: 12. The CDR3 spans 17 residues. Germline CDR1 and CDR2: SGHRS and YFSETQ. The CDR3 here is CASSDTRGQGYTDTQYF. The CDR3 DNA reads as TGCGCCAGCAGCGATACCCGCGGACAGGGCTACACAGATACGCAGTATTTT.

The chain has TRBV5-1 and TRBJ1-2; the D gene is possibly TRBD1 (5 bases). CDR1 and CDR2 (germline): SGHRS, YFSETQ. This CDR3 comprises 14 residues. Trimming shortened V by 0 bases and J by 3 bases, and 9 bases separated the two germline ends. The CDR3 loop reads CASSLAQGDYGYTF. CDR3 nucleotides: TGCGCCAGCAGCTTGGCCCAAGGGGACTATGGCTACACCTTC.

Concerning this clone: This sample includes further DNA sequences coding for the same CDR3. This chain links TRBV6-5 with TRBJ1-1, with D possibly TRBD1 on 6 matching bases. V gave up 0 bases and J gave up 1 base, with 6 bases separating them. The CDR3 consists of 14 residues. Germline loops: CDR1 MNHEY, CDR2 SVGAGI. CDR3: CASSYSQGNTEAFF. CDR3 nucleotide sequence: TGTGCCAGCAGTTACTCACAGGGGAACACTGAAGCTTTCTTT.

CDR3 loop: CASSRGGQGGRYEQFF. The CDR3 DNA reads as TGCGCCAGCAGCCGGGGCGGACAGGGGGGGCGATATGAGCAGTTCTTC. This sequence joins TRBV4-1 and TRBJ2-1; 10 positions match TRBD1. The CDR3 has 16 amino acids. V shed 4 bases and J 8 bases; nucleotides not matched to a gene: 11. Germline CDR1 and CDR2: MGHRA and YSYEKL.

The chain has TRBV25-1 and TRBJ1-2, with D perhaps TRBD1 (5 bases). The CDR3 is made up of 13 amino acids. The germline V and J ends were trimmed by 2 bases and 3 bases, with 7 bases remaining between them. Germline V gene lookup returns CDR1 MGHDK and CDR2 SYGVNS. CDR3 residues: CASSERGYYGYTF. In DNA, the CDR3 is TGTGCCAGCAGTGAAAGGGGATACTATGGCTACACCTTC.

This clone was picked up one time. The chain links TRBV5-1 to TRBJ2-5, with unresolved D. The CDR3 runs to 15 residues. The V gene's germline CDR1 is SGHRS and CDR2 YFSETQ. Trimming cost V 0 bases and J 1 base, with 10 bases left between them. The chain's CDR3 is CASSLVSVPQETQYF. In DNA, the CDR3 is TGCGCCAGCAGCTTGGTCTCGGTACCCCAAGAGACCCAGTACTTC.

This clone has a single count. The rearrangement joins TRBV5-1 to TRBJ2-5, with a weak D call TRBD2 (5 bases). V was cut by 0 bases and J by 5 bases, with 17 bases left in between. This CDR3 is built from 16 residues. From germline, CDR1 is SGHRS and CDR2 YFSETQ. CDR3 sequence reads: CASSLAGSATMETQYF. CDR3 nucleotides: TGCGCCAGCAGCTTGGCGGGTAGCGCAACGATGGAGACCCAGTACTTC.

This chain joins TRBV28 and TRBJ1-6, with 8 bases aligning to TRBD1. Germline-derived CDR1 and CDR2 are MDHEN and SYDVKM. CDR3 length: 19 residues. Trimming removed 1 base from V and 1 base from J; junction bases left unmatched: 9. CDR3 DNA sequence: TGTGCCAGCAGTTTATCCACAGGACAGGGCAGGTCCTATAATTCACCCCTCCACTTT. Amino acid sequence: CASSLSTGQGRSYNSPLHF.

The CDR3 nucleotides read TGTGCCAGCAGTTACTCGGGACAGGCGTATGAAAAACTGTTTTTT. This gives the protein CASSYSGQAYEKLFF. This chain links TRBV6-5 with TRBJ1-4, with 8 bases matching TRBD1. Germline CDR1 and CDR2: MNHEY and SVGAGI. This CDR3 contains 15 residues. V was pared by 0 bases and J by 6 bases, with 3 bases of the junction left unmatched.

V gene TRBV5-6 combines with J gene TRBJ2-6, with TRBD1 as a possible D gene (6 bases). There are 15 residues in the CDR3. Trimming left V 4 bases short and J 1 base short, with 9 bases between. Germline lookup yields CDR1 SGHDT and CDR2 YYEEEE. CDR3 loop: CASSPGQSGANVLTF. The CDR3 coding sequence is TGTGCCAGCAGCCCCGGACAGTCTGGGGCCAACGTCCTGACTTTC. Combining the CDR3 with reference TRBV5-6 and TRBJ2-6 gives the whole variable domain DAGVTQSPTHLIKTRGQQVTLRCSPKSGHDTVSWYQQALGQGPQFIFQYYEEEERQRGNFPDRFSGHQFPNYSSELNVNALLLGDSALYLCASSPGQSGANVLTFGAGSRLTVL.

V is TRBV7-6 and J is TRBJ2-5; D uncertain. The V and J ends lost 3 bases and 5 bases respectively, with 25 bases between them. There are 18 residues in the CDR3. CDR1 SGHVS and CDR2 FNYEAQ come from the germline V gene. CDR3 sequence (DNA): TGTGCCAGCAGCTTGGAGTCTGGCGACTCTCATTGGTTGGAGACCCAGTACTTC. Translation gives CASSLESGDSHWLETQYF.

The J gene is TRBJ1-3, the V gene TRBV30, with D perhaps matching TRBD1 (5 bases). The CDR3 loop spans 14 amino acids. Looked up from germline, CDR1 is GTSNPN and CDR2 is SVGIG (reference sequence). Trimming cost V 2 bases and J 4 bases, with 12 bases left between them. CDR3: CAWSFDSDGNTIYF. CDR3 coding DNA: TGTGCCTGGAGTTTTGACAGTGACGGAAACACCATATATTTT.

The V gene is TRBV18, the J gene TRBJ1-6; 7 nucleotides align to TRBD1. Trimming cost V 3 bases and J 7 bases; bases outside gene matches: 3. The germline gives CDR1 KGHSH, CDR2 LQKENI. The CDR3 sequence is 14 residues long. CDR3 bases: TGTGCCAGCTCACCCGACAGGGAAAATTCACCCCTCCACTTT. This translates into CASSPDRENSPLHF.

The J gene is TRBJ2-3, the V gene TRBV5-1; 7 bases are shared with TRBD1. The junction had 14 bases not matched to a gene; V was cut back by 4 bases and J by 6 bases. Germline CDR1 SGHRS, CDR2 YFSETQ. This CDR3 is 16 amino acids long. This CDR3 is CASSLEGARAVDTQYF. The CDR3 DNA reads TGCGCCAGCAGCCTTGAGGGGGCTCGGGCTGTGGATACGCAGTATTTT.

V and J are TRBV2 and TRBJ2-5, with 14 bases fitting TRBD2. Germline V lookup: CDR1 SNHLY, CDR2 FYNNEI. This CDR3 is 14 amino acids long. Germline trimming cut 9 bases from V and 1 base from J; bases unmatched to any gene: 1. The CDR3 protein is CARGTSGSQETQYF. DNA for the CDR3: TGTGCCAGGGGGACTAGCGGGAGCCAAGAGACCCAGTACTTC.

The chain links TRBV13 to TRBJ2-3; 10 nucleotides match TRBD1. Germline values: CDR1 PRHDT, CDR2 FYEKMQ (reference sequence). CDR3 length: 15 residues. The junction had 7 bases not matched to a gene; V was cut back by 5 bases and J by 5 bases. This CDR3 reads CASSQGQGRGDTQYF. CDR3 nucleotide sequence: TGTGCCAGCAGCCAGGGACAGGGGAGGGGAGATACGCAGTATTTT. The full variable domain, with the rest looked up from reference TRBV13 and TRBJ2-3, is AAGVIQSPRHLIKEKRETATLKCYPIPRHDTVYWYQQGPGQDPQFLISFYEKMQSDKGSIPDRFSAQQFSDYHSELNMSSLELGDSALYFCASSQGQGRGDTQYFGPGTRLTVL.

The chain couples TRBV6-1 to TRBJ1-1; D ambiguous. Germline lookup yields CDR1 MNHNS and CDR2 SASEGT. The CDR3 has 12 amino acids. Trimming took off 2 bases at V and 10 bases at J, with 11 bases between the two ends. The DNA of the CDR3 is TGTGCCAGCAGTGAACGGGTCGGGGTAGCTTTCTTT. Residues: CASSERVGVAFF.

The genes are TRBV7-7 and TRBJ1-1; D is unresolved. Looked up from germline, CDR1 is SSHAT and CDR2 is FNYEAQ (reference sequence). This CDR3 spans 13 amino acids. V lost 2 bases and J lost 2, with 6 bases in between. Here the CDR3 reads CASSLNGNTEAFF. CDR3 bases: TGTGCCAGCAGCTTAAACGGTAACACTGAAGCTTTCTTT.

The chain combines TRBV6-5 with TRBJ1-1; D is unresolved. CDR1 is MNHEY, CDR2 SVGAGI, per germline. V lost 4 bases, J lost 1 base, and 13 bases lay in between. The CDR3 is 15 residues long. CDR3 nucleotide sequence: TGTGCCAGCAGTTGGAACAGAGCGGGGAACACTGAAGCTTTCTTT. It yields the protein CASSWNRAGNTEAFF.

The J gene is TRBJ2-1, the V gene TRBV29-1, with D possibly being TRBD1 (5 bases). Trimming stripped 7 bases from V and 7 bases from J, with 17 bases between. CDR3 length equals 13 residues. The germline V gene has CDR1 SQVTM and CDR2 ANQGSEA. The CDR3 nucleotides are TGCAGCGCCGCCCTAGGCAGGGTGAATGAGCAGTTCTTC. Its translation: CSAALGRVNEQFF.

The chain joins TRBV29-1 to TRBJ1-3; TRBD1 matches 7 bases. Germline CDR1 and CDR2: SQVTM and ANQGSEA. V was clipped by 4 bases and J by 2 bases; unmatched bases: 2. The CDR3 runs 13 residues. DNA for the CDR3: TGCAGCGTTGCTAGGGGGCCTGGAAACACCATATATTTT. This sequence encodes CSVARGPGNTIYF.

The rearrangement links TRBV5-1 to TRBJ2-1; 9 nucleotides agree with TRBD2. The CDR3 consists of 15 residues. Germline V gene sequence: CDR1 SGHRS, CDR2 YFSETQ. V was clipped by 3 bases and J by 2 bases; unmatched bases: 3. CDR3 sequence reads: CASSSERGAYNEQFF. The CDR3 nucleotides are TGCGCCAGCAGCTCGGAGCGGGGGGCCTACAATGAGCAGTTCTTC.

The V call is TRBV28, the J call TRBJ2-7, with D possibly being TRBD2 (5 bases). The CDR3 has 14 residues. Germline lookup yields CDR1 MDHEN and CDR2 SYDVKM. The V end was cut by 3 bases, the J end by 1 base, with 10 bases between. CDR3 DNA sequence: TGTGCCAGCAGTTTGGGTCGCGGGTCCTACGAGCAGTACTTC. Amino acids: CASSLGRGSYEQYF. Together with reference TRBV28 and TRBJ2-7, the CDR3 gives the full variable domain: DVKVTQSSRYLVKRTGEKVFLECVQDMDHENMFWYRQDPGLGLRLIYFSYDVKMKEKGDIPEGYSVSREKKERFSLILESASTNQTSMYLCASSLGRGSYEQYFGPGTRLTVT.